This T cell receptor beta chain came from a study of Ad26.COV2.S vaccination and SARS-CoV-2 variants. This sample's treatment: over 15 received Ad26.COV2.S at low or high dose, single or two shots; 5 received placebo; per-sample allocation not given. The investigators took samples on day 63 after the first vaccine or placebo injection. Germline V gene data show CDR1 as LGHNA and CDR2 as YSLEER. J lost 2 bases, V lost 1 base, and 5 bases had no gene match. CDR3 length: 16 amino acids. The protocol was immunoSEQ multiplex PCR, while the TCRdb copy is restricted to in-frame clones and leaves out a portion. The table has 400,000 to 500,000 clones, 89% seen once; the top ten hold approximately 2.5%. Notes on the study in general: There was reportedly substantial breadth in spike-specific CD8+ and CD4+ T cell responses after vaccination.

Concerning this clone itself: Its antigen is currently unknown.

The sequences come from peripheral blood, collected in a trial of Ad26.COV2.S vaccine versus placebo. The chain links TRBV4-3 to TRBJ2-3, with 8 positions matching TRBD2. This receptor was obtained from a person aged 18 to 65 who received the Ad26.COV2.S COVID-19 vaccine or a placebo. The CDR3 spells CASSQVGGGPTDTQYF. CDR3 in DNA: TGCGCCAGCAGCCAAGTTGGCGGGGGGCCCACAGATACGCAGTATTTT.